Shown below are 17 T cell receptor beta chains from a single sample sequenced in a study of blood T cell repertoires in COVID-19. Using immunoSEQ multiplex PCR, the repertoire was profiled, and TCRdb retains in-frame clones only, with some absent. The sample has roughly 230,000 clones, 88% seen once; the top ten hold about 0.7%. Sequencing was carried out using peripheral blood. The receptors stem from a human donor in a cohort sampled during active COVID-19.

This clone was seen only a few times. The chain recombines TRBV6-5 with TRBJ1-1; perhaps TRBD1 as D (5 bases). Trimming left V 3 bases short and J 3 bases short, with 11 bases between. The CDR3 covers 14 residues. CDR1 MNHEY and CDR2 SVGAGI come from the germline V gene. The CDR3 DNA follows: TGTGCCAGCAGTTATGTAGGAGGGGACACTGAAGCTTTCTTT. This sequence encodes CASSYVGGDTEAFF.

V gene TRBV27 combines with J gene TRBJ1-3; D might be TRBD1 (6 bases). The ends were cut back, 0 bases at V and 0 bases at J, with 6 bases in the middle. CDR3 length: 15 residues. The germline gives CDR1 MNHEY, CDR2 SMNVEV (reference sequence). CDR3 sequence reads: CASSLSGASGNTIYF. DNA of the CDR3: TGTGCCAGCAGTTTATCGGGGGCCTCTGGAAACACCATATATTTT.

The rearrangement links TRBV11-1 to TRBJ1-1; D is perhaps TRBD1 (6 bases). The CDR3 consists of 14 residues. The V gene lost 5 bases and the J gene lost 7 bases, with 17 bases spanning the gap. Germline V lookup: CDR1 SGHAT, CDR2 FQDESV (reference sequence). The CDR3 protein is CASSLRGSNREAFF. The CDR3 DNA is TGTGCCAGCAGCCTCAGGGGCTCCAACCGTGAAGCTTTCTTT. Full variable domain (outside the CDR3, taken from reference TRBV11-1 and TRBJ1-1): EAEVAQSPRYKITEKSQAVAFWCDPISGHATLYWYRQILGQGPELLVQFQDESVVDDSQLPKDRFSAERLKGVDSTLKIQPAELGDSAMYLCASSLRGSNREAFFGQGTRLTVV.

The chain is built from TRBV18 and TRBJ2-7, with 8 bases aligning to TRBD2. The CDR3 has 13 amino acids. With 3 bases clipped from V and 6 bases from J, the junction kept 4 bases outside the gene matches. The V gene's germline CDR1 is KGHSH and CDR2 LQKENI. The CDR3 DNA reads as TGTGCCAGCTCACCCCCCGGGGGGGGCGAGCAGTACTTC. It is translated as CASSPPGGGEQYF. The full variable domain, its missing parts supplied by reference TRBV18 and TRBJ2-7, is NAGVMQNPRHLVRRRGQEARLRCSPMKGHSHVYWYRQLPEEGLKFMVYLQKENIIDESGMPKERFSAEFPKEGPSILRIQQVVRGDSAAYFCASSPPGGGEQYFGPGTRLTVT.

The V and J genes are TRBV5-4 and TRBJ2-1, with TRBD2 matching over 15 bases. The CDR3 totals 18 residues. Unmatched junction bases numbered 8, after V lost 4 bases and J lost 3 bases. Germline CDR1 and CDR2: SGHNT and YYREEE (reference sequence). CDR3 sequence reads: CASSRGTSGRWGYNEQFF. The CDR3, as DNA: TGTGCCAGCAGCCGCGGGACTAGCGGGAGGTGGGGCTACAATGAGCAGTTCTTC.

This clone was detected only a few times. The chain uses TRBV7-3 and TRBJ2-1, with 10 bases aligning to TRBD2. The CDR3 spans 14 residues. Per the germline V gene, CDR1 is SGHTA and CDR2 is FQGTGA. V was clipped by 6 bases and J by 7 bases; unmatched bases: 6. The CDR3 sequence: CASSPSGSGNEQFF. The CDR3 DNA follows: TGTGCCAGCAGTCCTAGCGGGAGTGGGAATGAGCAGTTCTTC.

This rearrangement joins TRBV2 to TRBJ2-7; TRBD1 might be the D (8 bases). The CDR3 runs 14 residues. The germline V gene encodes CDR1 SNHLY and CDR2 FYNNEI. V lost 5 bases and J lost 5, with 16 bases in between. CDR3 residues: CASSIQGGYHEQYF. For the CDR3, the DNA is TGTGCCAGCAGTATACAGGGGGGGTACCACGAGCAGTACTTC.

The chain has TRBV19 and TRBJ1-5; perhaps TRBD1 as D (6 bases). This CDR3 is built from 14 residues. CDR1 is LNHDA, CDR2 SQIVND, per germline (reference sequence). V shed 7 bases and J shed 5 bases, with 15 bases lying between them. The CDR3 sequence is CASTPRTVDQPQHF. The CDR3 DNA reads TGTGCCAGTACCCCAAGGACAGTTGATCAGCCCCAGCATTTT. The complete variable domain, with remaining parts taken from reference TRBV19 and TRBJ1-5, reads DGGITQSPKYLFRKEGQNVTLSCEQNLNHDAMYWYRQDPGQGLRLIYYSQIVNDFQKGDIAEGYSVSREKKESFPLTVTSAQKNPTAFYLCASTPRTVDQPQHFGDGTRLSIL.

The genes are TRBV11-2 and TRBJ1-3; tentatively, D is TRBD1 (6 bases). The germline gives CDR1 SGHAT, CDR2 FQNNGV. V lost 5 bases to trimming and J lost 3 bases, with 17 bases between them. The CDR3 has 16 residues. CDR3 nucleotides: TGTGCCAGCAGCACCGTAGGGGGGGCCTATGGAAACACCATATATTTT. Translated, it gives CASSTVGGAYGNTIYF.

The chain recombines TRBV27 with TRBJ2-7; 7 bases align to TRBD1. Trimming at V came to 4 bases and at J to 2 bases, leaving 14 bases not matched to a gene. The germline gives CDR1 MNHEY, CDR2 SMNVEV (reference sequence). The CDR3 totals 17 residues. CDR3 bases: TGTGCCAGCAGTTCACACCTCCGGACAGGACAGACCTACGAGCAGTACTTC. This encodes CASSSHLRTGQTYEQYF.

This rearrangement joins TRBV7-9 to TRBJ2-5; perhaps TRBD2 as D (6 bases). Germline V CDR1 and CDR2: SEHNR, FQNEAQ (reference sequence). V dropped 1 base and J dropped 5 bases, with 14 bases sitting between them. The CDR3 is 15 amino acids. As DNA, the CDR3 is TGTGCCAGCAGCTTAGGCGGGACGGAGGGTGAGACCCAGTACTTC. It is translated as CASSLGGTEGETQYF.

This chain links TRBV7-3 with TRBJ1-2; 8 bases align to TRBD1. Trimming took 1 base from V and 5 from J; bases not matched to a gene: 6. CDR1 and CDR2 from the germline V gene are SGHTA and FQGTGA. The CDR3 consists of 15 residues. The chain's CDR3 is CASSLMPGGGYGYTF. CDR3 nucleotide sequence: TGTGCCAGCAGCTTAATGCCAGGGGGCGGGTATGGCTACACCTTC.

This chain joins TRBV5-8 and TRBJ2-7, with D tentatively TRBD1 (6 bases). The V gene lost 2 bases and the J gene lost 2 bases, with 14 bases spanning the gap. Germline V gene data show CDR1 as SGHTS and CDR2 as YDEGEE. The CDR3 length is 15 residues. CDR3 sequence (DNA): TGTGCCAGCAGCTTCGATCAGGGGCTAACCTACGAGCAGTACTTC. Protein sequence: CASSFDQGLTYEQYF.

The chain employs TRBV29-1 and TRBJ1-6; 9 nucleotides match TRBD1. This CDR3 has 13 residues. CDR1 is SQVTM, CDR2 ANQGSEA, per germline. V gave up 6 bases and J gave up 7 bases; unmatched junction bases: 4. As DNA, the CDR3 is TGCAGCGTAAAGACAGGGGGAAATTCACCCCTCCACTTT. It is translated as CSVKTGGNSPLHF.

The gene calls are TRBV7-2 and TRBJ2-7; 9 positions agree with TRBD1. CDR3 length equals 14 residues. CDR1 SGHTA and CDR2 FQGNSA come from the germline V gene. The junction had 6 bases not matched to a gene; V was cut back by 2 bases and J by 7 bases. CDR3: CASSLLGQGREQYF. For the CDR3, the DNA is TGTGCCAGCAGCTTACTGGGACAGGGACGGGAGCAGTACTTC.

The chain recombines TRBV3-1 (or the pseudogene TRBV3-2) with TRBJ1-6; no clear D gene. This CDR3 comprises 16 residues. Germline V gene data show CDR1 as LGHDT and CDR2 as YNNKEL (reference sequence). The V gene lost 0 bases and the J gene lost 4 bases, with 10 bases spanning the gap. Here the CDR3 DNA reads TGTGCCAGCAGCCAAGATGGAGGCGGATATAATTCACCCCTCCACTTT. Protein: CASSQDGGGYNSPLHF.

This clone has a handful of counts. The J gene is TRBJ2-7, the V gene TRBV6-2 or TRBV6-3; D is unclear. The germline V gene has CDR1 MNHEY and CDR2 SVGEGT. The CDR3 is 14 residues long. Trimming took off 2 bases at V and 3 bases at J, with 11 bases between the two ends. CDR3 coding DNA: TGTGCCAGCAGTTACGGCAGCGATTACTACGAGCAGTACTTC. Its protein is CASSYGSDYYEQYF.